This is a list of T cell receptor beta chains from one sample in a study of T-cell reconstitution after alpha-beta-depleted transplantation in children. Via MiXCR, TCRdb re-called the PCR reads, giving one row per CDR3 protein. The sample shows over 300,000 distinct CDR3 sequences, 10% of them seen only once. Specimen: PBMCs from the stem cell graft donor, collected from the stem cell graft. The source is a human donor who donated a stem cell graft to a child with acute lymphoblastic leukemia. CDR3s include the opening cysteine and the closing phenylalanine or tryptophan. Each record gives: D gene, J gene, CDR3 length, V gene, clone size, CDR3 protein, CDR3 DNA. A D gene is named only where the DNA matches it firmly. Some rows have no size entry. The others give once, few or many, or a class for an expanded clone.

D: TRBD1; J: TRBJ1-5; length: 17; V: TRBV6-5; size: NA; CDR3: CASSYATGKISNQPQHF; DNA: TGTGCCAGCAGTTACGCGACAGGGAAAATTAGCAATCAGCCCCAGCATTTT
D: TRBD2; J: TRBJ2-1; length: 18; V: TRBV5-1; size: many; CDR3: CASSLETSGRMRSNEQFF; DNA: TGCGCCAGCAGCTTGGAGACTAGCGGGAGGATGAGGTCCAATGAGCAGTTCTTC
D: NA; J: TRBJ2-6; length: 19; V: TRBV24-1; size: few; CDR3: CATSDRPISQLSGANVLTF; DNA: TGTGCCACCAGTGACCGACCGATATCACAACTCTCTGGGGCCAACGTCCTGACTTTC
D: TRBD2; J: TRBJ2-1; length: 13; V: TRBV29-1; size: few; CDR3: CSVLQSGGDEQFF; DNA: TGCAGCGTCCTACAATCGGGAGGAGATGAGCAGTTCTTC
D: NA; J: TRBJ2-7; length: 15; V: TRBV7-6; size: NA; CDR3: CASSSQDLSSYEQYF; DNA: TGTGCCAGCAGCTCACAGGATCTAAGCTCCTACGAGCAGTACTTC
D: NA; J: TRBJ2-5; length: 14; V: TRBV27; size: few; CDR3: CASKRGQDGETQYF; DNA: TGTGCCAGCAAACGGGGGCAGGATGGGGAGACCCAGTACTTC
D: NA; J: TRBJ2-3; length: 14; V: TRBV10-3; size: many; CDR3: CAISEEGRTDTQYF; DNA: TGTGCCATCAGTGAGGAGGGCAGGACAGATACGCAGTATTTT
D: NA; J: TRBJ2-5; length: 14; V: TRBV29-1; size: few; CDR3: CSVVQGIRGETQYF; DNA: TGCAGCGTTGTACAGGGGATTCGGGGGGAGACCCAGTACTTC
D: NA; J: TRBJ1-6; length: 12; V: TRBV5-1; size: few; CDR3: CASSLDGGPLHF; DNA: TGCGCCAGCAGCTTGGACGGGGGACCCCTCCACTTT
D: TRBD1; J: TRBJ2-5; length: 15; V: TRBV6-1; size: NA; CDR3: CASRRGQGGVETQYF; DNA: TGTGCCAGCAGGCGGGGACAGGGAGGTGTCGAGACCCAGTACTTC
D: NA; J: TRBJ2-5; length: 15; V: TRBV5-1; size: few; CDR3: CASSFGGLSTETQYF; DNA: TGCGCCAGCAGCTTTGGGGGGCTATCCACAGAGACCCAGTACTTC
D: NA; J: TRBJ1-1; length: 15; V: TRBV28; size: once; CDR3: CASSLGGGVKTEAFF; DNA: TGTGCCAGCAGTTTAGGGGGGGGAGTGAAGACTGAAGCTTTCTTT
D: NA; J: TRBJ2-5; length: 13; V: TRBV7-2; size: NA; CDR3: CASSSRTIGTQYF; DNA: TGTGCCAGCAGCTCGAGGACTATAGGGACCCAGTACTTC
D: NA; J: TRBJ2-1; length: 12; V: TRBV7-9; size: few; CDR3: CASSSLVGEQFF; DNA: TGTGCCAGCAGCTCCTTGGTCGGTGAGCAGTTCTTC
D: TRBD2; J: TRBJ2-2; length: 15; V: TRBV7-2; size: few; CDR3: CASSYSGRGTGELFF; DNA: TGTGCCAGCAGCTATAGCGGGAGGGGCACCGGGGAGCTGTTTTTT
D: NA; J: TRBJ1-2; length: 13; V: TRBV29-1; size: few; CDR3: CSVATTANYGYTF; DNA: TGCAGCGTTGCAACAACCGCTAACTATGGCTACACCTTC
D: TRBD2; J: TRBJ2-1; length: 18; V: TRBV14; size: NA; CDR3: CASSQEHASGLPWGEQFF; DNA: TGTGCCAGCAGCCAAGAACACGCTAGCGGGCTCCCCTGGGGTGAGCAGTTCTTC
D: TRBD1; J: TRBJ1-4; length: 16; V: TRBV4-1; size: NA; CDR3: CASSQSLGQANEKLFF; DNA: TGCGCCAGCAGCCAGAGCCTGGGACAGGCTAATGAAAAACTGTTTTTT
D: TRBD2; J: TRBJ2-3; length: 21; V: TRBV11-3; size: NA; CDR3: CASSLYILGTSGESITDTQYF; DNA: TGTGCCAGCAGCTTATACATTTTGGGGACTAGCGGGGAATCTATCACAGATACGCAGTATTTT
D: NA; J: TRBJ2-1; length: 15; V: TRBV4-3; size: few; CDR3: CASSQDRTVYNEQFF; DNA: TGCGCCAGCAGCCAAGATAGGACAGTCTACAATGAGCAGTTCTTC
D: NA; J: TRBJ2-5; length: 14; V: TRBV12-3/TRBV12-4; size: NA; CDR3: CASRPQGGSETQYF; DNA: TGTGCCAGCAGACCTCAGGGTGGGTCAGAGACCCAGTACTTC
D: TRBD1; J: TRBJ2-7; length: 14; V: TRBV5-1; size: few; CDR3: CASSWGQGVGEQYF; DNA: TGCGCCAGCAGCTGGGGACAGGGGGTCGGCGAGCAGTACTTC
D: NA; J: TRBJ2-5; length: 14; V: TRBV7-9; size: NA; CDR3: CASSLWTDEETQYF; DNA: TGTGCCAGCAGCTTATGGACTGACGAAGAGACCCAGTACTTC
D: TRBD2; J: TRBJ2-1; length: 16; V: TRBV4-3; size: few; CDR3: CASSPWGSGDYNEQFF; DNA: TGCGCCAGCAGCCCTTGGGGTAGCGGGGATTACAATGAGCAGTTCTTC
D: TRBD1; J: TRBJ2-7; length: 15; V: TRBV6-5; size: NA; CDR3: CASSYPTGGEWEQYF; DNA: TGTGCCAGCAGTTACCCGACAGGGGGGGAATGGGAGCAGTACTTC
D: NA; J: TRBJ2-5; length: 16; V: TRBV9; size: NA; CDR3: CASSAPFGGRAETQYF; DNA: TGTGCCAGCAGCGCCCCATTCGGAGGGAGAGCAGAGACCCAGTACTTC
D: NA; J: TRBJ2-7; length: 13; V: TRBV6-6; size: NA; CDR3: CASSYVAEYEQYF; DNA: TGTGCCAGCAGTTACGTCGCAGAATACGAGCAGTACTTC
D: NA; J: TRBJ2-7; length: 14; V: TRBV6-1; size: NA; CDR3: CASSRGTFSYEQYF; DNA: TGTGCCAGCAGTCGGGGGACTTTTTCCTACGAGCAGTACTTC
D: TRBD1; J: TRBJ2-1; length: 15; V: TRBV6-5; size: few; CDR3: CASITGQGGDNEQFF; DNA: TGTGCCAGCATTACTGGACAGGGGGGGGACAATGAGCAGTTCTTC
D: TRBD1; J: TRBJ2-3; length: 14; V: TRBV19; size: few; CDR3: CASVDRGGTDTQYF; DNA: TGTGCCAGTGTGGACAGGGGTGGAACAGATACGCAGTATTTT
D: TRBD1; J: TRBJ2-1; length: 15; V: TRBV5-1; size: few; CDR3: CASSLGRTGWDEQFF; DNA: TGCGCCAGCAGCTTGGGCCGGACAGGGTGGGATGAGCAGTTCTTC
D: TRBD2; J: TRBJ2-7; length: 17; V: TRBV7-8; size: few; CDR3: CASSLVAGGPSSYEQYF; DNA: TGTGCCAGCAGCTTAGTAGCGGGAGGGCCAAGCTCCTACGAGCAGTACTTC
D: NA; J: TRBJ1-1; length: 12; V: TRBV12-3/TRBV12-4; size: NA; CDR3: CASSQSRWEAFF; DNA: TGTGCCAGCAGCCAGTCACGATGGGAAGCTTTCTTT
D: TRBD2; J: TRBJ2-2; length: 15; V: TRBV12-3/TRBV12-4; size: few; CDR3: CASRRSGRETGELFF; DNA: TGTGCCAGCAGACGTAGCGGGAGGGAAACCGGGGAGCTGTTTTTT
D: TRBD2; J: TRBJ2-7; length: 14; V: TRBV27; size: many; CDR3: CASSQVAGAFEQYF; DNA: TGTGCCAGCAGTCAGGTAGCGGGAGCCTTCGAGCAGTACTTC
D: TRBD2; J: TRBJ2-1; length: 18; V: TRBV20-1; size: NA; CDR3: CSARDAGTSGRDYNEQFF; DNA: TGCAGTGCTAGAGATGCTGGGACTAGCGGGAGGGACTACAATGAGCAGTTCTTC
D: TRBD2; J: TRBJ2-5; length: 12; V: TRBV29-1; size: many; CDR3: CSVASGTETQYF; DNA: TGCAGCGTTGCGAGCGGGACAGAGACCCAGTACTTC